This TCR beta chain was found in a study of T cells in localized non-small cell lung cancer (dated by TCRdb to the early 2020s). Background on the whole study: T cell repertoires of some 240 early-stage NSCLC patients were analyzed, with tumors being compared against uninvolved tumor-adjacent lungs. The cohort consisted of approximately 240 treatment-naive NSCLC patients whose localized lung tumors had been resected. A mean age of around 66 years was recorded for the NSCLC patients, of whom 129 were male and over 100 were female.

A remark on this clone: There is no known antigen for this receptor. No base quality information exists; no much larger clone differs at one position.

At diagnosis, tumor, uninvolved tumor-adjacent lung and peripheral blood were collected and then preserved as a mix of FFPE and fresh-frozen material. For TCR repertoire profiling, blood samples were analyzed as peripheral blood mononuclear cells. The paper as a whole reports these results and caveats: Longer overall survival was associated with higher T cell density in blood, whereas shorter survival was associated with higher clonality in adjacent lung. Uninvolved tumor-adjacent lung showed the highest T cell clonality, higher than tumor, which suggests more focused antigenic responses in the adjacent lung. Because the study design was exploratory, TCR variables were selected using unadjusted p-values without false-discovery rate correction. Multi-region tumor sequencing was not performed, so intratumor heterogeneity could not be excluded. A median of approximately 57 of the top 100 tumor clones were detected in paired uninvolved adjacent lung, and some 30 of these tumor clones were also found among the top 100 clones of the paired uninvolved adjacent lung.

TCR beta CDR3 regions were sequenced from DNA using the immunoSEQ Assay. The published analysis was carried out like this. To compute T cell density, TCR beta template counts were normalized to usable DNA, which was estimated by amplifying housekeeping genes. Using the preseqR package, richness was estimated by extrapolating to 120,000 templates for tissue samples and 400,000 templates for PBMC samples. Clonality was calculated as one minus Pielou's evenness. Tissue-enriched TCRs were identified through differential abundance testing performed on productive amino-acid clonotypes, with a minimum total count of 5 and an alpha of 0.1. The Jaccard Index and the Morisita Overlap Index were used to measure how much the repertoires overlapped between compartments. TCR beta CDR3s were clustered by GLIPH together with public tetramer-defined viral CDR3s, and at least three viral sequences plus V-gene enrichment were required for viral motifs. TCRdb took over this immuneACCESS table, retaining in-frame rearrangements with V and J assigned. Such tables are incomplete; in checked studies, under half of the missing clones stem from an unresolved V gene, and the remainder is unexplained. That table furnishes V, J and clone size, whereas the DNA furnished D and trimming. Counted in this sample were 20,000 to 25,000 clones; around 85% of them appeared once. About 1% of the sample is held by the ten biggest clonotypes.

The receptor's source is a woman aged 35 to 70 with stage I lung adenocarcinoma. Sample: peripheral blood, taken before any cancer treatment.

The DNA is TGTGCCAGCAGCGTAGGGGAAACAGATACGCAGTATTTT. Translation gives CASSVGETDTQYF. In this chain, TRBV9 is recombined with TRBJ2-3; no confident D gene assignment can be made. V and J lose 0 bases and 3 bases, and a span of 5 bases separates them. The CDR3 contains 13 residues, cysteine and phenylalanine counted. Only the CDR3 portion is preserved as DNA: 39 bases, with reading frame beginning at the first base. Taken from the germline V gene, the CDR1 and CDR2 loops are SGDLS and YYNGEE.